Shown below are 20 T cell receptor beta chains from a single sample sequenced in a study of blood T cell repertoires in COVID-19. Sequenced by immunoSEQ multiplex PCR; TCRdb stores in-frame clones only, minus some. The table shows roughly 140,000 clones, with roughly 84% occurring only once. Specimen: peripheral blood. These receptors came from a human donor in a cohort sampled during active COVID-19.

This clone was seen more than once but under ten times. The chain recombines TRBV6-5 with TRBJ1-4; 7 nucleotides line up with TRBD1. Germline V lookup: CDR1 MNHEY, CDR2 SVGAGI. The CDR3 loop spans 14 amino acids. Trimming removed 5 bases from V and 4 bases from J; junction bases left unmatched: 4. The CDR3 spells CASSPDRVNEKLFF. The CDR3 DNA reads as TGTGCCAGCAGTCCCGACAGGGTTAATGAAAAACTGTTTTTT.

The chain has TRBV27 and TRBJ2-1, with D maybe TRBD2 (5 bases). V was trimmed by 2 bases and J by 4 bases, leaving 18 bases between them. The CDR3 is 17 amino acids. CDR1 is MNHEY, CDR2 SMNVEV, per germline (reference sequence). CDR3 sequence: CASSLEGVTLNYNEQFF. CDR3 nucleotides: TGTGCCAGCAGTTTAGAGGGAGTCACCCTAAATTACAATGAGCAGTTCTTC.

Here the CDR3 reads CASIGTGGTEAFF. The CDR3 DNA sequence: TGTGCCAGCATCGGGACAGGTGGAACTGAAGCTTTCTTT. This chain connects TRBV6-5 to TRBJ1-1; 8 bases are shared with TRBD1. CDR1 is MNHEY and CDR2 is SVGAGI in the germline V gene. The CDR3 runs 13 residues. The V and J ends lost 7 bases and 5 bases, in that order; junction bases with no gene match: 6.

This clone was recorded only once. V and J are TRBV7-8 and TRBJ1-1; D uncertain. The V and J ends lost 0 bases and 2 bases respectively, with 10 bases between them. The CDR3 is 15 amino acids. Germline values: CDR1 SGHVS, CDR2 FQNEAQ. CDR3 residues: CASSLAGQPNTEAFF. The CDR3 DNA reads TGTGCCAGCAGCTTAGCTGGGCAGCCAAACACTGAAGCTTTCTTT.

CDR3 nucleotides: TGTGCCAGCAGTTTCGGCGGAAACTATGGCTACACCTTC. Translating gives CASSFGGNYGYTF. The V gene is TRBV27, the J gene TRBJ1-2; D uncertain. Trimming took off 3 bases at V and 2 bases at J, with 7 bases between the two ends. This CDR3 contains 13 residues. Looked up from germline, CDR1 is MNHEY and CDR2 is SMNVEV (reference sequence).

The sample holds a few counts of this clone. The chain couples TRBV19 to TRBJ1-2, with TRBD1 matching over 9 bases. Germline V lookup: CDR1 LNHDA, CDR2 SQIVND (reference sequence). The CDR3 is 14 amino acids. The V segment lost 6 bases and the J segment 4 bases; nucleotides outside the gene matches: 6. CDR3: CASSPRDRAYGYTF. The CDR3 DNA reads as TGTGCCAGTAGCCCCCGGGACAGGGCCTATGGCTACACCTTC.

This chain uses TRBV5-4 with TRBJ2-7, with 8 bases that match TRBD1. From germline, CDR1 is SGHNT and CDR2 YYREEE (reference sequence). V trimming: 3 bases; J trimming: 4 bases; junction bases outside the gene matches: 9. This CDR3 is 15 amino acids long. Here the CDR3 reads CASSSMDRARYEQYF. In DNA, the CDR3 is TGTGCCAGCAGCTCGATGGACAGGGCCCGGTACGAGCAGTACTTC.

This clone was detected a few times. The J gene is TRBJ1-6, the V gene TRBV5-1, with 8 bases lining up with TRBD1. Germline V gene sequence: CDR1 SGHRS, CDR2 YFSETQ. The CDR3 runs 17 residues. Losses at the gene ends were 4 bases for V and 6 bases for J; bases not matched to a gene: 12. This chain's CDR3 is CASSPTLTGAGNSPLHF. Written as DNA, the CDR3 is TGCGCCAGCAGCCCCACCCTGACAGGGGCTGGTAATTCACCCCTCCACTTT.

This chain uses TRBV10-3 with TRBJ2-1; unclear D gene. Per the germline V gene, CDR1 is ENHRY and CDR2 is SYGVKD. There are 13 residues in the CDR3. V was trimmed by 6 bases and J by 4 bases, leaving 10 bases between them. DNA for the CDR3: TGTGCCATCAGGAACCCAGTATACAATGAGCAGTTCTTC. Translated, it gives CAIRNPVYNEQFF.

This clone has a single count. The chain couples TRBV5-4 to TRBJ2-3, with 10 bases matching TRBD1. The CDR3 has 14 amino acids. In germline, CDR1 is SGHNT, CDR2 YYREEE (reference sequence). The trim removed 4 bases at V and 5 bases at J, leaving 4 bases unmatched. CDR3 loop: CASSHGQGVDTQYF. The CDR3 DNA sequence: TGTGCCAGCAGCCACGGACAGGGGGTAGATACGCAGTATTTT.

The CDR3 protein is CASGTLQGRYEKLFF. The CDR3 coding sequence is TGTGCCAGCGGAACCTTACAGGGCCGGTATGAAAAACTGTTTTTT. The chain recombines TRBV28 with TRBJ1-4; D possibly corresponds to TRBD1 (6 bases). Trimming removed 8 bases at V and 6 bases at J, with 19 bases between. The CDR3 is 15 residues long. CDR1 and CDR2 (germline): MDHEN, SYDVKM.

In its sample, this clone was seen once. The V gene is TRBV15, the J gene TRBJ1-5; D remains ambiguous. The CDR3 covers 14 residues. Germline V gene lookup returns CDR1 LNHNV and CDR2 YYDKDF (reference sequence). Trimming cost V 0 bases and J 5 bases, with 8 bases left between them. Here the CDR3 reads CATSREAHHQPQHF. The CDR3 DNA reads TGTGCCACCAGCAGAGAGGCACACCATCAGCCCCAGCATTTT.

V gene TRBV27 combines with J gene TRBJ2-5; 11 bases align to TRBD1. The CDR3 loop spans 15 amino acids. Germline CDR1 MNHEY, CDR2 SMNVEV (reference sequence). Trimming cost V 3 bases and J 5 bases; bases outside gene matches: 5. CDR3 sequence (DNA): TGTGCCAGCAGTTTCCGGACAGGGGGCCGGGAGACCCAGTACTTC. Protein product: CASSFRTGGRETQYF.

The V and J genes are TRBV10-3 and TRBJ2-2, with unresolved D. Germline CDR1 reads ENHRY; CDR2 reads SYGVKD. The CDR3 runs to 14 residues. Trimming took 11 bases from V and 5 from J, leaving 18 bases between them. Here the CDR3 DNA reads TGTGCCGCCCGTGCCGATGAACGGACCGGGGAGCTGTTTTTT. It encodes CAARADERTGELFF.

The chain has TRBV4-1 and TRBJ1-1, with D unclear. Germline V lookup: CDR1 MGHRA, CDR2 YSYEKL. V gave up 3 bases and J gave up 6 bases, with 17 bases separating them. The CDR3 covers 15 residues. The CDR3 nucleotides are TGCGCCAGCAGCCAGCCCACGAAGAGAGGTTCTGAAGCTTTCTTT. It specifies CASSQPTKRGSEAFF.

The chain employs TRBV6-4 and TRBJ1-5; D unresolved. The CDR3 spans 13 residues. CDR1 MRHNA and CDR2 SNTAGT come from the germline V gene. The germline V and J ends were trimmed by 0 bases and 8 bases, with 8 bases remaining between them. The CDR3 spells CASSDSEGKPQHF. In nucleotides, the CDR3 is TGTGCCAGCAGTGACTCTGAGGGAAAGCCCCAGCATTTT.

This chain connects TRBV6-5 to TRBJ1-2; 7 bases agree with TRBD1. This CDR3 has 13 residues. Germline V gene data show CDR1 as MNHEY and CDR2 as SVGAGI. After removal of 7 bases from V and 4 bases from J, the junction contained 6 bases not matched to a gene. CDR3 coding DNA: TGTGCCAGCACCCCCGGACAGGCCTATGGCTACACCTTC. Its translation: CASTPGQAYGYTF.

This clone was detected once. This chain connects TRBV19 to TRBJ1-1, with 8 nucleotides matching TRBD1. With V trimmed by 11 bases and J by 4 bases, 9 bases remained unmatched. Germline assignment: CDR1 LNHDA and CDR2 SQIVND (reference sequence). CDR3 length: 13 residues. CDR3 amino acids: CASRTGIGTEAFF. CDR3 in DNA: TGTGCCTCCAGGACAGGGATCGGCACTGAAGCTTTCTTT. The complete variable domain, with remaining parts taken from reference TRBV19 and TRBJ1-1, reads DGGITQSPKYLFRKEGQNVTLSCEQNLNHDAMYWYRQDPGQGLRLIYYSQIVNDFQKGDIAEGYSVSREKKESFPLTVTSAQKNPTAFYLCASRTGIGTEAFFGQGTRLTVV.

The J gene is TRBJ1-5, the V gene TRBV7-9; D remains ambiguous. V lost 2 bases, J lost 6 bases, and 11 bases lay in between. CDR3 length: 14 residues. In germline, CDR1 is SEHNR, CDR2 FQNEAQ (reference sequence). CDR3 in DNA: TGTGCCAGCAGCTTAAGCGGGCGGGCTCAGCCCCAGCATTTT. This encodes CASSLSGRAQPQHF. Together with reference TRBV7-9 and TRBJ1-5, the CDR3 gives the full variable domain: DTGVSQNPRHKITKRGQNVTFRCDPISEHNRLYWYRQTLGQGPEFLTYFQNEAQLEKSRLLSDRFSAERPKGSFSTLEIQRTEQGDSAMYLCASSLSGRAQPQHFGDGTRLSIL.

Comments on this clone: At one end, the junction sequence differs from germline, possibly due to a read error. J is TRBJ2-3 and V is TRBV11-2; D is undetermined. The CDR3 runs 12 residues. Germline assignment: CDR1 SGHAT and CDR2 FQNNGV. Here the CDR3 reads CASSLRDSKLLF. CDR3 sequence (DNA): TGTGCCAGCAGCTTACGAGATTCGAAACTCTTATTT.